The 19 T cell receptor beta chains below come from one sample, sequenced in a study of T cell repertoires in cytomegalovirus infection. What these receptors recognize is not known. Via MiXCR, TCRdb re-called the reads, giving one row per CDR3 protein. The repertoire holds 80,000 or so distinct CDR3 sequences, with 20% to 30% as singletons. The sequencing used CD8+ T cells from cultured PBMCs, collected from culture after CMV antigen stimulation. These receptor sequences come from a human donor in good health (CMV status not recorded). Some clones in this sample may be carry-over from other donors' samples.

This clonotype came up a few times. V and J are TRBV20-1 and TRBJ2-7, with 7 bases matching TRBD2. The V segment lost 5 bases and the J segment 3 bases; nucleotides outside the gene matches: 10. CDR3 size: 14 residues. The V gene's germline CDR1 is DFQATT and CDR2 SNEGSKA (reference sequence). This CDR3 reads CSAPGFGGIYEQYF. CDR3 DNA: TGCAGTGCTCCCGGATTCGGGGGGATCTACGAGCAGTACTTC.

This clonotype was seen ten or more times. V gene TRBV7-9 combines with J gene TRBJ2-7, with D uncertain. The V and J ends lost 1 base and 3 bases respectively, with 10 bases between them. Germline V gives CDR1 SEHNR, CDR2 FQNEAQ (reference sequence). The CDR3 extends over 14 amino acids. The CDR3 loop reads CASSLGDTNYEQYF. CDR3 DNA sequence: TGTGCCAGCAGCTTAGGTGACACGAACTACGAGCAGTACTTC. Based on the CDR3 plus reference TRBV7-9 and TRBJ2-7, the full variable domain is DTGVSQNPRHKITKRGQNVTFRCDPISEHNRLYWYRQTLGQGPEFLTYFQNEAQLEKSRLLSDRFSAERPKGSFSTLEIQRTEQGDSAMYLCASSLGDTNYEQYFGPGTRLTVT.

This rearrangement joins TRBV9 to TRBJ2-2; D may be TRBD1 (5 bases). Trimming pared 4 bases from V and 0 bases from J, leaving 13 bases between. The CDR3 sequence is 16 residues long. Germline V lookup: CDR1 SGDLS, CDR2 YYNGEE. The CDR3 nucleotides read TGTGCCAGCAGCTCATCGGACATAGCGAACACCGGGGAGCTGTTTTTT. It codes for CASSSSDIANTGELFF. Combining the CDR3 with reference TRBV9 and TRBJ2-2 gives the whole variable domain DSGVTQTPKHLITATGQRVTLRCSPRSGDLSVYWYQQSLDQGLQFLIQYYNGEERAKGNILERFSAQQFPDLHSELNLSSLELGDSALYFCASSSSDIANTGELFFGEGSRLTVL.

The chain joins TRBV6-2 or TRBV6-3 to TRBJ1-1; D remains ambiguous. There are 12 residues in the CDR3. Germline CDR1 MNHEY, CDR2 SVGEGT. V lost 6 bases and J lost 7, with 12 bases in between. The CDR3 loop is CASSPGGHEAFF. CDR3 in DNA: TGTGCCAGCAGCCCCGGCGGGCATGAAGCTTTCTTT.

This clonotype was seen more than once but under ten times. In nucleotides, the CDR3 is TGTGCCACCCTGGGCGGGGCCCGGGGCTACACCTTC. This codes for CATLGGARGYTF. The chain has TRBV19 and TRBJ1-2; D perhaps matches TRBD1 (5 bases). Trimming pared 10 bases from V and 8 bases from J, leaving 17 bases between. Germline-derived CDR1 and CDR2 are LNHDA and SQIVND (reference sequence). This CDR3 is 12 amino acids long.

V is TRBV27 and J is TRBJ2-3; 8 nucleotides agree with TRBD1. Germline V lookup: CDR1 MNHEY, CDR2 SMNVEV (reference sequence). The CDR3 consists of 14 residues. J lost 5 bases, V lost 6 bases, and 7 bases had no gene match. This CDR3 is CASRGQAVGDTQYF. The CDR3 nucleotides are TGTGCCAGCAGGGGACAGGCCGTTGGAGATACGCAGTATTTT.

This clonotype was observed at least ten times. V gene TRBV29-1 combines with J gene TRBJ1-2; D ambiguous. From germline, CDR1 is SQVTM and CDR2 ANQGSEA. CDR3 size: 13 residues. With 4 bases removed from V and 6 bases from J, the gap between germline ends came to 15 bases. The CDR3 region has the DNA TGCAGCGTTGGGGGTCAAGGCATAAATGGCTACACCTTC. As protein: CSVGGQGINGYTF.

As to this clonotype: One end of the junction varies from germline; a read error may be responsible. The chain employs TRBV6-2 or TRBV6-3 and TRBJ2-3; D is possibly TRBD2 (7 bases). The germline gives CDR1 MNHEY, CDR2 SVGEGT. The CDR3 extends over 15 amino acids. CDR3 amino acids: CVSQIGGGRRDTQYF. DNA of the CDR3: TGTGTCAGCCAAATCGGCGGGGGCCGTAGAGATACGCAGTATTTT.

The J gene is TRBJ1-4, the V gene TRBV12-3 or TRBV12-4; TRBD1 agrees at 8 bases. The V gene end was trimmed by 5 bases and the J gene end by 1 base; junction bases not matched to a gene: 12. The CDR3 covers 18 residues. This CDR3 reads CASSPSSRDRRTNEKLFF. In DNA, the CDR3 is TGTGCCAGCAGTCCATCGTCCCGGGACAGGAGAACTAATGAAAAACTGTTTTTT.

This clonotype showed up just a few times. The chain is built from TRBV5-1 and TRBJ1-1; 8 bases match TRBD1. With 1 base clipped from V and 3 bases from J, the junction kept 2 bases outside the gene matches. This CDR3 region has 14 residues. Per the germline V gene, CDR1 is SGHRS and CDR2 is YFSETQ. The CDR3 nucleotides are TGCGCCAGCAGCTTGACGACAGGGGACACTGAAGCTTTCTTT. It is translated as CASSLTTGDTEAFF.

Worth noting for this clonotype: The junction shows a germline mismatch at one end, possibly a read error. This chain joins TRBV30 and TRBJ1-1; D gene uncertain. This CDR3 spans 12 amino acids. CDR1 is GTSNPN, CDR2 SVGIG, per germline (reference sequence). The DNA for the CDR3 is TGTGCCGGGAGTCTTTTGAACACTGAAGCTTTCTTT. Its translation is CAGSLLNTEAFF. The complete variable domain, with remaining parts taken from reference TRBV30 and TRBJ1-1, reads SQTIHQWPATLVQPVGSPLSLECTVEGTSNPNLYWYRQAAGRGLQLLFYSVGIGQISSEVPQNLSASRPQDRQFILSSKKLLLSDSGFYLCAGSLLNTEAFFGQGTRLTVV.

CDR3 DNA sequence: TGTGCCAGCAGTTACGGGGACACCACCGGGGAGCTGTTTTTT. Its translation is CASSYGDTTGELFF. V is TRBV27 and J is TRBJ2-2, with D perhaps matching TRBD1 (6 bases). The V end lost 4 bases, the J end lost 4 bases, and 10 bases lay between the germline ends. Germline V gene lookup returns CDR1 MNHEY and CDR2 SMNVEV (reference sequence). The CDR3 is made up of 14 amino acids.

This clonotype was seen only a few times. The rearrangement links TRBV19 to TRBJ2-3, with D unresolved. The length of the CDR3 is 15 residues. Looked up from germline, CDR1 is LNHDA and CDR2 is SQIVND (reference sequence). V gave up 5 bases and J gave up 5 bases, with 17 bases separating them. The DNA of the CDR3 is TGTGCCAGTAGTGTTATCGGTGGACCCCGAGATACGCAGTATTTT. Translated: CASSVIGGPRDTQYF. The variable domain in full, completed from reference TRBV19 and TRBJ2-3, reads DGGITQSPKYLFRKEGQNVTLSCEQNLNHDAMYWYRQDPGQGLRLIYYSQIVNDFQKGDIAEGYSVSREKKESFPLTVTSAQKNPTAFYLCASSVIGGPRDTQYFGPGTRLTVL.

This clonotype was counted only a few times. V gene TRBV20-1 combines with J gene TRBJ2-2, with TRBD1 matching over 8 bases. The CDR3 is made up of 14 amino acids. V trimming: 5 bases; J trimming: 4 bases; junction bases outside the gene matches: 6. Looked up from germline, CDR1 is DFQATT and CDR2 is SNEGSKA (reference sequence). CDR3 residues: CSADDRGGTGELFF. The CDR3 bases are TGCAGTGCTGATGACAGGGGCGGCACCGGGGAGCTGTTTTTT.

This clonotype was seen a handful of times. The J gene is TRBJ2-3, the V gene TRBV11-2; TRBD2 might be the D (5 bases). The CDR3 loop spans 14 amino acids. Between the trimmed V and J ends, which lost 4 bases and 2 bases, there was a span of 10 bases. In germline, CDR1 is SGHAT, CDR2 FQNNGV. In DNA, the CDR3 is TGTGCCAGCAGCTCACTAGGCACCACAGATACGCAGTATTTT. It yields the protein CASSSLGTTDTQYF.

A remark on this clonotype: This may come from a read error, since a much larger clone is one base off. The CDR3 nucleotides are TGTGCCAGCAGCCGATGGCCGTCGGGCGGGTGGTCTTACGAGCAGTACTTC. Protein product: CASSRWPSGGWSYEQYF. V usage is TRBV11-2 and J usage is TRBJ2-7, with D perhaps TRBD2 (5 bases). The germline V gene encodes CDR1 SGHAT and CDR2 FQNNGV. V was pared by 5 bases and J by 4 bases, with 24 bases between. The CDR3 spans 17 residues. Full variable domain (rest looked up from reference TRBV11-2 and TRBJ2-7): EAGVAQSPRYKIIEKRQSVAFWCNPISGHATLYWYQQILGQGPKLLIQFQNNGVVDDSQLPKDRFSAERLKGVDSTLKIQPAKLEDSAVYLCASSRWPSGGWSYEQYFGPGTRLTVT.

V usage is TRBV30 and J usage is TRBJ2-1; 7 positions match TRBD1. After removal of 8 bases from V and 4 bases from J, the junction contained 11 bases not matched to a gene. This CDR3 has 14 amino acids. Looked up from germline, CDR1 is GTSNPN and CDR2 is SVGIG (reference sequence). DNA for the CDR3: TGTGCCGCTGACCGGGACAGAGTTTACAATGAGCAGTTCTTC. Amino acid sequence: CAADRDRVYNEQFF.

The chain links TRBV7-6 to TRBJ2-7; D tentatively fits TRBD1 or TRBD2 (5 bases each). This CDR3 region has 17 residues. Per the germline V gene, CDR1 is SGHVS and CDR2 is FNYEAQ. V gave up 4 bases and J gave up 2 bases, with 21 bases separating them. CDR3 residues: CASSSLGAGGAAYEQYF. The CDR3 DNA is TGTGCCAGCAGCTCCCTAGGGGCGGGTGGAGCCGCCTACGAGCAGTACTTC.

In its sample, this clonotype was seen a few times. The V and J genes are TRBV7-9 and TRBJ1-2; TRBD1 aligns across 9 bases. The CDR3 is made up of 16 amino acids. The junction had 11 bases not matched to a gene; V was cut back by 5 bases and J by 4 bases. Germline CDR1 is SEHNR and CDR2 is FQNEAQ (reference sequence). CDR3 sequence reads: CASSGQYRGRAYGYTF. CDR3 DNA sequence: TGTGCCAGCAGCGGCCAATACAGGGGGCGCGCCTATGGCTACACCTTC. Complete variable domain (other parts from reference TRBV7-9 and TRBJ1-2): DTGVSQNPRHKITKRGQNVTFRCDPISEHNRLYWYRQTLGQGPEFLTYFQNEAQLEKSRLLSDRFSAERPKGSFSTLEIQRTEQGDSAMYLCASSGQYRGRAYGYTFGSGTRLTVV.